One and the same sample provided the 18 T cell receptor beta chains below, sequenced in a study of PD-L1 blockade in urothelial cancer. Time point here: peripheral blood 6 weeks after treatment start. Generated by immunoSEQ multiplex PCR, the TCRdb table keeps only in-frame clones and is missing some. Among tens of thousands of clones, 82% were seen once, and the ten largest hold 1.5% to 2%. The sample here was PBMCs, taken around atezolizumab (anti-PD-L1) treatment. All receptors come from a man between 65 and 85 years old with urothelial cancer.

The chain combines TRBV2 with TRBJ2-1, with 9 bases aligning to TRBD1. Trimming cost V 6 bases and J 6 bases; bases outside gene matches: 12. CDR1 and CDR2 from the germline V gene are SNHLY and FYNNEI. The CDR3 contains 16 residues. CDR3 DNA: TGTGCCAGCAGCCTCGGACAGGGGTCCCTGAGCAATGAGCAGTTCTTC. It codes for CASSLGQGSLSNEQFF.

The chain links TRBV9 to TRBJ1-2, with 8 bases that match TRBD1. The V gene end was trimmed by 4 bases and the J gene end by 9 bases; junction bases not matched to a gene: 5. This CDR3 has 12 amino acids. Per germline, CDR1 SGDLS and CDR2 YYNGEE. DNA for the CDR3: TGTGCCAGCAGCATAGGACAGGGCAGCTACACCTTC. It yields the protein CASSIGQGSYTF. The full variable domain, completed using reference TRBV9 and TRBJ1-2, is DSGVTQTPKHLITATGQRVTLRCSPRSGDLSVYWYQQSLDQGLQFLIQYYNGEERAKGNILERFSAQQFPDLHSELNLSSLELGDSALYFCASSIGQGSYTFGSGTRLTVV.

The rearrangement links TRBV7-8 to TRBJ2-7; 7 nucleotides line up with TRBD1. The CDR3 runs 15 residues. Germline values: CDR1 SGHVS, CDR2 FQNEAQ. V shed 5 bases, J shed 0 bases, and the junction held 7 bases outside the gene matches. CDR3 region: CASSNYRGPSYEQYF. The CDR3 DNA reads TGTGCCAGCAGCAACTACAGGGGTCCCTCCTACGAGCAGTACTTC.

The rearrangement joins TRBV5-8 to TRBJ1-1, with TRBD1 identical over 9 bases. V lost 3 bases and J lost 5; bases outside the gene matches: 5. This CDR3 has 14 residues. The germline V gene encodes CDR1 SGHTS and CDR2 YDEGEE. CDR3 loop: CASSSGQGWTEAFF. CDR3 DNA sequence: TGTGCCAGCAGCTCCGGACAGGGGTGGACTGAAGCTTTCTTT.

The genes are TRBV28 and TRBJ1-4; 12 positions match TRBD1. V dropped 6 bases and J dropped 10; count of bases not matched to a gene: 24. Germline CDR1 and CDR2: MDHEN and SYDVKM. This CDR3 is built from 20 residues. CDR3 nucleotide sequence: TGTGCCAGCAGCCATCCCGACCCGTGGGACAGGGGGCGCGTTGGGGGAAAACTGTTTTTT. Amino acid sequence: CASSHPDPWDRGRVGGKLFF.

The V call is TRBV7-2, the J call TRBJ2-1, with 7 nucleotides matching TRBD2. V was clipped by 1 base and J by 1 base; unmatched bases: 4. Germline CDR1 SGHTA, CDR2 FQGNSA. The length of the CDR3 is 16 residues. CDR3 amino acids: CASSLGAGVSYNEQFF. The CDR3 bases are TGTGCCAGCAGCTTAGGCGCGGGAGTGTCCTACAATGAGCAGTTCTTC.

This chain joins TRBV5-1 and TRBJ1-4; the D is unclear. Germline assignment: CDR1 SGHRS and CDR2 YFSETQ. Between the trimmed V and J ends, which lost 2 bases and 0 bases, there was a span of 8 bases. The CDR3 has 15 residues. This CDR3 reads CASSLREATNEKLFF. CDR3 in DNA: TGCGCCAGCAGCTTACGGGAGGCAACTAATGAAAAACTGTTTTTT.

The CDR3 region has the DNA TGCAGCGGCTCGCTGGGGGGGGCGAACACTGAAGCTTTCTTT. This codes for CSGSLGGANTEAFF. The genes are TRBV29-1 and TRBJ1-1; D may be TRBD1 (6 bases). The CDR3 is 14 amino acids. V was clipped by 7 bases and J by 1 base, with 16 bases between them. CDR1 and CDR2 from the germline V gene are SQVTM and ANQGSEA.

This clone was observed once. Other DNA sequences of this sample code for an identical CDR3. J is TRBJ1-1 and V is TRBV5-6, with D tentatively TRBD1 (6 bases). Trimming pared 5 bases from V and 6 bases from J, leaving 23 bases between. This CDR3 is built from 16 residues. Germline V gives CDR1 SGHDT, CDR2 YYEEEE. CDR3 DNA sequence: TGTGCCAGCAGTTGGGACACGGGGTCACACTTTTCTGAAGCTTTCTTT. Translated, it gives CASSWDTGSHFSEAFF.

V is TRBV18 and J is TRBJ2-7, with TRBD2 matching over 7 bases. The CDR3 spans 15 residues. Germline V lookup: CDR1 KGHSH, CDR2 LQKENI. V was pared by 2 bases and J by 3 bases, with 7 bases of the junction left unmatched. CDR3 nucleotide sequence: TGTGCCAGCTCACCAGGGGCTAGCGGTATCTACGAGCAGTACTTC. Protein product: CASSPGASGIYEQYF.

This chain uses TRBV11-3 with TRBJ1-1; D remains unclear. The CDR3 runs 16 residues. V was shortened by 3 bases and J by 4 bases, with 18 bases between the two germline ends. Germline V gene lookup returns CDR1 SGHNT and CDR2 YENEEA. This CDR3 reads CASSFSLYGRGTEAFF. CDR3 nucleotides: TGTGCCAGCAGCTTTAGTCTTTATGGCAGAGGCACTGAAGCTTTCTTT.

The rearrangement joins TRBV19 to TRBJ1-4; D is uncertain. CDR1 is LNHDA, CDR2 SQIVND, per germline (reference sequence). The CDR3 runs to 15 residues. Trimming took 2 bases from V and 3 from J, leaving 10 bases between them. CDR3 sequence (DNA): TGTGCCAGTAGTATACTGGCCTCACCTAATGAAAAACTGTTTTTT. This encodes CASSILASPNEKLFF.

The rearrangement uses TRBV14 and TRBJ2-1; 11 nucleotides match TRBD1. Per germline, CDR1 SGHDN and CDR2 FVKESK. The V segment lost 4 bases and the J segment 7 bases; nucleotides outside the gene matches: 6. The CDR3 sequence is 15 residues long. CDR3 loop: CASSLGQGGWNEQFF. The CDR3 region has the DNA TGTGCCAGCAGCCTGGGACAGGGGGGATGGAATGAGCAGTTCTTC.

This chain uses TRBV5-8 with TRBJ2-7; D is uncertain. In germline, CDR1 is SGHTS, CDR2 YDEGEE. Trimming took off 2 bases at V and 0 bases at J, with 12 bases between the two ends. This CDR3 is 15 amino acids long. In DNA form, the CDR3 reads TGTGCCAGCAGCTTACACCGCCCAAACTCCTACGAGCAGTACTTC. Translation: CASSLHRPNSYEQYF.

This sequence joins TRBV4-2 and TRBJ2-3; D is uncertain. The CDR3 runs to 14 residues. Trimming took off 3 bases at V and 0 bases at J, with 7 bases between the two ends. CDR1 and CDR2 from the germline V gene are LGHNA and YNFKEQ. In nucleotides, the CDR3 is TGTGCCAGCAGCCACCCAGAAAGCACAGATACGCAGTATTTT. Amino acid sequence: CASSHPESTDTQYF.

J is TRBJ1-5 and V is TRBV2; perhaps TRBD1 as D (6 bases). The CDR3 is made up of 13 amino acids. The V end was cut by 4 bases, the J end by 4 bases, with 8 bases between. In germline, CDR1 is SNHLY, CDR2 FYNNEI. The CDR3 sequence: CASSGGLNQPQHF. The CDR3 DNA reads as TGTGCCAGCAGTGGGGGGCTAAATCAGCCCCAGCATTTT.

This chain links TRBV15 with TRBJ1-4, with 9 bases lining up with TRBD1. This CDR3 spans 16 amino acids. V lost 0 bases and J lost 8; bases outside the gene matches: 7. Germline assignment: CDR1 LNHNV and CDR2 YYDKDF (reference sequence). The CDR3 here is CATSRDGDRVEEKLFF. In DNA, the CDR3 is TGTGCCACCAGCAGAGATGGGGACAGGGTTGAAGAAAAACTGTTTTTT.

In its sample, this clone was seen once. V usage is TRBV4-2 and J usage is TRBJ2-6; 12 bases are shared with TRBD2. Germline-derived CDR1 and CDR2 are LGHNA and YNFKEQ. CDR3 length: 16 residues. The trim removed 7 bases at V and 4 bases at J, leaving 5 bases unmatched. The CDR3 nucleotides read TGTGCCAGCAAGACTAGCGGGAGCGCGGGGGCCAACGTCCTGACTTTC. Residues: CASKTSGSAGANVLTF.